This paragraph covers one T cell receptor (beta chain) sequence. The CDR3 length is 16 residues. V lost 0 bases, J lost 7 bases, and 6 bases stayed unmatched. Germline loops: CDR1 SGDLS, CDR2 YYNGEE. The record originates from a study of blood T cell repertoires in COVID-19. About the study: The origin of the acute and convalescent COVID-19 samples was the United States, Italy and Spain. T cells, B-cell-depleted T cells, or PBMCs provided the cDNA or gDNA that served as material.

Original handling: How many nucleated cells were present was estimated from reference gene primer amplification. Clones were sequenced by immunoSEQ multiplex PCR, and TCRdb holds only the in-frame ones, with some missing. D and trimming come from the DNA, and the V and J calls and clone size come from that table. The sample lists hundreds of thousands of clones, approximately 91% occurring once. Participants were aged roughly 18 to 90 years from roughly 26 US areas. The TCR was taken from a young woman who had recovered from COVID-19. The gene calls are TRBV9 and TRBJ2-1; TRBD2 aligns across 11 bases. The sample consisted of PBMCs or T cells enriched from blood (not recorded which). The CDR3: CASSVVGLAVRNEQFF. CDR3 DNA sequence: TGTGCCAGCAGCGTAGTGGGACTAGCGGTGAGAAATGAGCAGTTCTTC. Complete variable domain (other parts from reference TRBV9 and TRBJ2-1): DSGVTQTPKHLITATGQRVTLRCSPRSGDLSVYWYQQSLDQGLQFLIQYYNGEERAKGNILERFSAQQFPDLHSELNLSSLELGDSALYFCASSVVGLAVRNEQFFGPGTRLTVL.